This TCR beta chain was captured by sequencing in a study of pediatric ulcerative colitis. General study points: Blood-derived T cells may be present in rectal pinch biopsies.

Only in-frame clones appear in the TCRdb table, and some are missing; sequencing was by immunoSEQ multiplex PCR. The table records about 17,000 clones, approximately 69% of them present only once. Per the germline V gene, CDR1 is MNHNS and CDR2 is SASEGT. V was clipped by 2 bases and J by 7 bases, with 9 bases between them. The CDR3 spans 13 residues. On this clone: What it recognizes is unknown.

One to two pinch biopsies were taken from the rectum during colonoscopy. This receptor was obtained from a girl aged 5 to 17 with moderate ulcerative colitis. What was sequenced was gut tissue. The chain employs TRBV6-1 and TRBJ1-5, with D perhaps matching TRBD1 (5 bases). CDR3 loop: CASSELQGQPQHF. In DNA, the CDR3 is TGTGCCAGCAGTGAACTGCAGGGACAGCCCCAGCATTTT.